The 17 T cell receptor beta chains below come from one sample, sequenced in a study of breast tumors, draining lymph nodes, adjacent tissues. MiXCR, applied by TCRdb to the multiplex PCR reads, yields one record per CDR3 protein. The sample holds about 180,000 distinct CDR3 sequences, roughly a third seen once. The lymph nodes were axillary draining lymph nodes from breast cancer patients. Sequencing was done on a sample of axillary lymph node tissue. The source is a female donor with breast cancer. Some clones in this sample may be carry-over from other donors' samples.

The chain links TRBV9 to TRBJ1-3; maybe TRBD1 (6 bases). This CDR3 has 16 amino acids. V lost 4 bases to trimming and J lost 4 bases, with 18 bases between them. In germline, CDR1 is SGDLS, CDR2 YYNGEE. The CDR3 sequence: CASSSGGTGGGNTIYF. The CDR3 DNA reads TGTGCCAGCAGCTCTGGGGGTACGGGGGGCGGAAACACCATATATTTT.

Only a few counts were recorded for this clonotype. Being one base from a much bigger clone, this may be a read error. This chain joins TRBV20-1 and TRBJ2-1; weak D call: TRBD2 (5 bases). Per germline, CDR1 DFQATT and CDR2 SNEGSKA (reference sequence). The germline V and J ends were trimmed by 6 bases and 12 bases, with 21 bases remaining between them. This CDR3 has 13 amino acids. CDR3 amino acids: CSATGPSGRAQFF. The CDR3, as DNA: TGCAGTGCCACCGGGCCCAGCGGAAGGGCGCAGTTCTTC.

This clonotype was seen at least ten times. The chain employs TRBV18 and TRBJ2-3; D is perhaps TRBD1 (5 bases). Between the trimmed V and J ends, which lost 3 bases and 2 bases, there was a span of 12 bases. This CDR3 is built from 15 residues. Germline V gene sequence: CDR1 KGHSH, CDR2 LQKENI. CDR3 residues: CASSPPQGSTDTQYF. CDR3 DNA: TGTGCCAGCTCACCGCCCCAGGGCTCCACAGATACGCAGTATTTT.

The chain joins TRBV10-3 to TRBJ1-4; the D is unclear. The CDR3 length is 11 residues. V lost 6 bases and J lost 4, with 3 bases in between. In germline, CDR1 is ENHRY, CDR2 SYGVKD. The CDR3 DNA follows: TGTGCCATCAGGGATAATGAAAAACTGTTTTTT. This encodes CAIRDNEKLFF.

The chain has TRBV9 and TRBJ2-5; D is perhaps TRBD1 (5 bases). V dropped 0 bases and J dropped 7 bases, with 19 bases sitting between them. Per the germline V gene, CDR1 is SGDLS and CDR2 is YYNGEE. The CDR3 runs 16 residues. CDR3 bases: TGTGCCAGCAGCGTAGGCAGCAGTTTAGACCAGGGGACCCAGTACTTC. This translates into CASSVGSSLDQGTQYF.

This clonotype was seen ten or more times. V and J are TRBV19 and TRBJ2-2; TRBD2 is a possible D gene (6 bases). Germline V lookup: CDR1 LNHDA, CDR2 SQIVND (reference sequence). V was cut by 1 base and J by 0 bases, with 15 bases left in between. CDR3 length: 18 amino acids. The CDR3 bases are TGTGCCAGTAGTATAGGAGGAGGGAGCGGCTCGAACACCGGGGAGCTGTTTTTT. Protein sequence: CASSIGGGSGSNTGELFF.

Remarks on this clonotype: Sequence at one end of the junction differs from germline and may be a read error. The rearrangement links TRBV7-2 to TRBJ2-5; 8 positions match TRBD1. CDR1 is SGHTA, CDR2 FQGNSA, per germline. The CDR3 loop spans 16 amino acids. The CDR3, as DNA: TGTGCCAGCAGCTTACGGGGACACCTGGACAGGGAGACTCAGTACTTC. Protein sequence: CASSLRGHLDRETQYF. The full variable domain, rest sourced from reference TRBV7-2 and TRBJ2-5, is GAGVSQSPSNKVTEKGKDVELRCDPISGHTALYWYRQSLGQGLEFLIYFQGNSAPDKSGLPSDRFSAERTGGSVSTLTIQRTQQEDSAVYLCASSLRGHLDRETQYFGPGTRLLVL.

This clonotype was observed at least ten times. The chain recombines TRBV27 with TRBJ2-2; 9 nucleotides line up with TRBD2. The length of the CDR3 is 17 residues. Trimming removed 3 bases from V and 4 bases from J; junction bases left unmatched: 9. CDR1 and CDR2 from the germline V gene are MNHEY and SMNVEV (reference sequence). In DNA, the CDR3 is TGTGCCAGCAGTTTGCGACCGGGACTAGCTCGCACCGGGGAGCTGTTTTTT. As protein: CASSLRPGLARTGELFF.

Details on this clonotype: One base away lies a much larger clone, so this may be a sequencing read error. The rearrangement links TRBV11-2 to TRBJ2-1; tentative D call: TRBD2 (5 bases). This CDR3 region has 12 residues. Looked up from germline, CDR1 is SGHAT and CDR2 is FQNNGV. Deletions cut 5 bases from V and 12 bases from J, with 14 bases between. CDR3 in amino acids: CASSPAAEAQFF. The CDR3 coding sequence is TGTGCCAGCAGCCCCGCTGCGGAGGCGCAGTTCTTC.

Of note for this clonotype: A read error may produce the germline difference seen at one junction end. V usage is TRBV7-8 and J usage is TRBJ2-7; D gene ambiguous. This CDR3 contains 14 residues. CDR1 and CDR2 from the germline V gene are SGHVS and FQNEAQ. The CDR3 DNA reads TGTGCCAGCAGCTTAGCAGGGAACACCTACGAGCCGTACTTC. It specifies CASSLAGNTYEPYF.

The chain combines TRBV9 with TRBJ2-1; 7 bases are a match to TRBD1. The CDR3 runs 15 residues. Losses at the gene ends were 2 bases for V and 2 bases for J; bases not matched to a gene: 4. The germline V gene encodes CDR1 SGDLS and CDR2 YYNGEE. The CDR3 spells CASSVEGQPYNEQFF. CDR3 in DNA: TGTGCCAGCAGCGTTGAGGGACAGCCCTACAATGAGCAGTTCTTC.

This clonotype was found many times. This chain connects TRBV9 to TRBJ1-4; 7 bases line up with TRBD1. V trimming: 2 bases; J trimming: 5 bases; junction bases outside the gene matches: 6. The CDR3 covers 15 residues. In germline, CDR1 is SGDLS, CDR2 YYNGEE. The DNA for the CDR3 is TGTGCCAGCAGCGTCGGGACAGACCCAAATGAAAAACTGTTTTTT. Protein product: CASSVGTDPNEKLFF.

On this clonotype itself: This may arise from a read error, as a much more abundant clone is one base away. V and J are TRBV11-3 and TRBJ2-2; D tentatively fits TRBD1 or TRBD2 (5 bases each). This CDR3 has 17 residues. Germline CDR1 SGHNT, CDR2 YENEEA. Trimming took off 1 base at V and 0 bases at J, with 12 bases between the two ends. The CDR3 bases are TGTGCCAGCAGCTTAGCCACGGGACCAGCGAACACCGGGGAGCTGTTTTTT. Translation: CASSLATGPANTGELFF.

This clonotype was seen repeatedly, ten times or more. A single base separates this from a much larger clone, so it may be a read error. CDR3 bases: TGCAGTGCTGGCCGGGACTGGAGCCCAACTCAGCCCCAGCATTTT. It specifies CSAGRDWSPTQPQHF. The chain couples TRBV20-1 to TRBJ1-5; perhaps TRBD1 as D (5 bases). The CDR3 extends over 15 amino acids. The V and J ends lost 5 bases and 6 bases respectively, with 20 bases between them. The germline V gene encodes CDR1 DFQATT and CDR2 SNEGSKA (reference sequence).

Details on this clonotype: A much bigger clone sits one base away, suggesting this may be a read error. The conserved final phenylalanine or tryptophan is absent from the CDR3, which likely points to a read error. The rearrangement joins TRBV4-3 to TRBJ1-5, with D uncertain. Trimming cost V 0 bases and J 6 bases, with 6 bases left between them. Germline V CDR1 and CDR2: LGHNA, YSLEER. The CDR3 sequence is 13 residues long. The CDR3 nucleotides are TGCGCCAGCAGCCAAGATCCGAGTCAGCCCCAGCATCTT. As protein: CASSQDPSQPQHL.

This clonotype has just a few counts. A single base separates this from a much larger clone, so it may be a read error. The genes are TRBV20-1 and TRBJ2-1; 14 nucleotides line up with TRBD2. J gave up 5 bases and V 1 base, and 10 bases lay outside the gene matches. Germline CDR1 DFQATT, CDR2 SNEGSKA (reference sequence). There are 18 residues in the CDR3. This CDR3 reads CSARVLARLAGGHNEQFF. The CDR3 DNA follows: TGCAGTGCTAGAGTTCTAGCCCGACTAGCGGGAGGGCACAATGAGCAGTTCTTC.

This clonotype was counted only a few times. J is TRBJ1-2 and V is TRBV28; D unclear. Germline CDR1 reads MDHEN; CDR2 reads SYDVKM. Trimming removed 1 base from V and 6 bases from J, with 12 bases in between. The CDR3 is 14 residues long. The CDR3 DNA sequence: TGTGCCAGCAGTTTATTAACCTTGGTGAATGGCTACACCTTC. It codes for CASSLLTLVNGYTF.